The text below deals with one TCR beta chain. Its antigen remains unidentified. Sorted-subset replicate PCR reactions were performed with about 200 ng DNA, corresponding to roughly 30,000 T cell genomes. Only in-frame clones appear in the TCRdb table, and some are missing; sequencing was by immunoSEQ multiplex PCR. The data hold 780,000 or so clones, with 72% observed a single time. The CDR3 has 15 residues. Per germline, CDR1 SGDLS and CDR2 YYNGEE. V was shortened by 3 bases and J by 0 bases, with 13 bases between the two germline ends. The data were taken from a study of shared clonotypes between healthy human individuals. Study summary: Plates per donor: three CD4 naive, three CD4 memory, two CD8 naive, one CD8 memory.

Donors, healthy HIV-negative adults, lacked recent acute infections or vaccinations. Overall study results and limits: Specimens sampled were limited to blood, with tissue repertoires likely differing.

The sample consisted of memory CD4+ T cells sorted from blood. Regarding subset: CD45RA-negative fraction. This chain uses TRBV9 with TRBJ2-7; D is undetermined. The origin of this receptor is a woman under 40 in good health. CDR3 in amino acids: CASSAGPAGSYEQYF. CDR3 sequence (DNA): TGTGCCAGCAGCGCAGGTCCCGCTGGCTCCTACGAGCAGTACTTC. Based on the CDR3 plus reference TRBV9 and TRBJ2-7, the full variable domain is DSGVTQTPKHLITATGQRVTLRCSPRSGDLSVYWYQQSLDQGLQFLIQYYNGEERAKGNILERFSAQQFPDLHSELNLSSLELGDSALYFCASSAGPAGSYEQYFGPGTRLTVT.